This TCR beta chain derives from a study of T cell changes during pregnancy in multiple sclerosis. The table came from immunoSEQ multiplex PCR; TCRdb's copy has only in-frame clones and leaves some out. The sample yields tens of thousands of clones, around 95% seen once. CDR3 length: 15 residues. Germline V gene lookup returns CDR1 SGHRS and CDR2 YFSETQ. Trimming took off 2 bases at V and 2 bases at J, with 14 bases between the two ends. The chain uses TRBV5-1 and TRBJ2-7; the D gene is possibly TRBD1 (5 bases). Sequenced material: peripheral blood, taken in the second trimester of pregnancy. The receptor was derived from a female donor in good health, enrolled as a control in a pregnancy study. CDR3 loop: CASSLTQQAPYEQYF. Here the CDR3 DNA reads TGCGCCAGCAGCTTAACACAACAGGCGCCCTACGAGCAGTACTTC.